Following are 2 T cell receptor beta chains from one sample sequenced in a study of cytomegalovirus exposure and HLA in healthy donors. PCR employed 60 Vbeta and 13 Jbeta primers. Produced via immunoSEQ multiplex PCR; TCRdb's table is partial and in-frame only. The sample records some 140,000 clones, more than 60% being singletons. Sequencing was done on a sample of PBMCs. These receptors were collected from a woman aged 40 to 55 in good health and CMV-seronegative.

V gene TRBV18 combines with J gene TRBJ1-2, with D unclear. In germline, CDR1 is KGHSH, CDR2 LQKENI. V was pared by 3 bases and J by 1 base, with 9 bases between. This CDR3 is 14 amino acids long. CDR3 amino acids: CASSPSRGNYGYTF. Here the CDR3 DNA reads TGTGCCAGCTCACCCTCGCGGGGTAACTATGGCTACACCTTC.

The chain employs TRBV7-9 and TRBJ2-5; tentative D call: TRBD1 (5 bases). The CDR3 runs 15 residues. V was shortened by 3 bases and J by 1 base, with 12 bases between the two germline ends. CDR1 is SEHNR, CDR2 FQNEAQ, per germline (reference sequence). CDR3 bases: TGTGCCAGCAGCTTCTTGCCAGGGTTCCAAGAGACCCAGTACTTC. Translated: CASSFLPGFQETQYF.